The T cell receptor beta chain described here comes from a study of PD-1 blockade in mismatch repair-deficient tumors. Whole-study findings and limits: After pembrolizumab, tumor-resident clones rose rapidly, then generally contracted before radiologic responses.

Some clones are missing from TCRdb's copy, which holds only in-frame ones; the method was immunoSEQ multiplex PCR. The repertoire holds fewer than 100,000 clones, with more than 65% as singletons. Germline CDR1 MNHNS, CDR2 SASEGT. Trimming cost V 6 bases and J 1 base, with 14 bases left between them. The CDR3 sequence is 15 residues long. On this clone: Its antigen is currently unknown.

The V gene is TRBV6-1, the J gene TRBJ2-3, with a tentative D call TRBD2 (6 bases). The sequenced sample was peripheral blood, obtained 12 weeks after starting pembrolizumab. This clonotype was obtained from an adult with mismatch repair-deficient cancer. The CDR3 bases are TGTGCCAGCAGCAATCCGCGGGGTGGCACAGATACGCAGTATTTT. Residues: CASSNPRGGTDTQYF.